The sequence of this TCR beta chain was determined in a study of blood T cells in healthy people across ages. A second PCR of 7 to 11 cycles used a sample-barcoded 5' primer and a J-beta primer mix. TCRdb fed the 5' RACE reads into MiXCR, producing one record per CDR3 protein. The sample yields over 500,000 distinct CDR3 sequences, 27% seen once. Notes on this clonotype: What it recognizes is unknown.

General study points: Bulk PBMC profiling left naive and antigen-experienced comparisons inconclusive.

This sample was shared with a second study, whose subject was T cells of mothers and their children.

The sample consisted of blood. This receptor was identified in a boy under 10 years old in good health.

CDR3 nucleotides: TGTGCCAGCAGCGTAGCTGGGTTTGGTAACACAGATACGCAGTATTTT. It codes for CASSVAGFGNTDTQYF. The chain uses TRBV9 and TRBJ2-3; D call uncertain. Trimming left V 0 bases short and J 2 bases short, with 13 bases between. The CDR3 sequence is 16 residues long. Germline V CDR1 and CDR2: SGDLS, YYNGEE.